What follows are 22 T cell receptor beta chains derived from one specimen sequenced in a study of beta chain features in type 1 diabetes. Investigators reverse transcribed all isolated RNA, so they sequenced expressed TCRB transcripts. TCRdb's copy holds only in-frame clones and misses some; the assay was immunoSEQ multiplex PCR. The data show about 900,000 clones, with 15% to 20% seen just once and 0.02% to 0.025% held by the top ten. Material for sequencing was naive CD4+ T cells from blood. The receptors shown here come from a woman under 30 in good health.

This sequence joins TRBV9 and TRBJ2-1; perhaps TRBD1 as D (6 bases). The V gene lost 3 bases and the J gene lost 4 bases, with 14 bases spanning the gap. This CDR3 is 15 amino acids long. The germline V gene has CDR1 SGDLS and CDR2 YYNGEE. CDR3 nucleotides: TGTGCCAGCAGCGCCAGGGGAACCGGGTACAATGAGCAGTTCTTC. This gives the protein CASSARGTGYNEQFF. The full variable domain, with the rest looked up from reference TRBV9 and TRBJ2-1, is DSGVTQTPKHLITATGQRVTLRCSPRSGDLSVYWYQQSLDQGLQFLIQYYNGEERAKGNILERFSAQQFPDLHSELNLSSLELGDSALYFCASSARGTGYNEQFFGPGTRLTVL.

This clone was detected only once. The gene calls are TRBV9 and TRBJ2-7, with D possibly called TRBD1 or TRBD2 (6 bases each). Germline V lookup: CDR1 SGDLS, CDR2 YYNGEE. The ends were cut back, 0 bases at V and 4 bases at J, with 11 bases in the middle. The CDR3 is made up of 14 amino acids. The CDR3 DNA reads TGTGCCAGCAGCGTAGGTCGGGGGCCTTACGAGCAGTACTTC. Its protein product is CASSVGRGPYEQYF.

This clone was counted a few times. The rearrangement uses TRBV5-1 and TRBJ2-2; D unclear. The CDR3 has 14 amino acids. V gave up 1 base and J gave up 3 bases, with 7 bases separating them. Germline V gives CDR1 SGHRS, CDR2 YFSETQ. The CDR3 coding sequence is TGCGCCAGCAGCTTGTTGGCCTACACCGGGGAGCTGTTTTTT. It codes for CASSLLAYTGELFF.

The chain carries TRBV29-1 and TRBJ1-4; unclear D gene. The CDR3 extends over 12 amino acids. In germline, CDR1 is SQVTM, CDR2 ANQGSEA. V dropped 3 bases and J dropped 5 bases, with 7 bases sitting between them. CDR3 sequence: CSVESLNEKLFF. CDR3 sequence (DNA): TGCAGCGTTGAGTCGTTAAATGAAAAACTGTTTTTT.

The CDR3 region has the DNA TGTGCCAGCAGCGTAGGCGCGTCTGGCACAGATACGCAGTATTTT. Amino acids: CASSVGASGTDTQYF. The rearrangement links TRBV9 to TRBJ2-3; D is undetermined. CDR1 and CDR2 from the germline V gene are SGDLS and YYNGEE. Trimming shortened V by 0 bases and J by 1 base, and 9 bases separated the two germline ends. The CDR3 loop spans 15 amino acids.

The chain carries TRBV7-2 and TRBJ2-5; 11 bases line up with TRBD1. The CDR3 runs to 16 residues. In germline, CDR1 is SGHTA, CDR2 FQGNSA. J lost 5 bases, V lost 2 bases, and 7 bases had no gene match. The CDR3 DNA follows: TGTGCCAGCAGCTTAAAAACCGGGACAGGGGGTGAGACCCAGTACTTC. Translation gives CASSLKTGTGGETQYF.

This sequence joins TRBV28 and TRBJ1-1; maybe TRBD1 (6 bases). There are 13 residues in the CDR3. V shed 6 bases and J shed 6 bases, with 14 bases lying between them. The germline V gene encodes CDR1 MDHEN and CDR2 SYDVKM. This CDR3 reads CASRLQGRAEAFF. The CDR3 DNA follows: TGTGCCAGCAGGCTACAGGGCCGGGCTGAAGCTTTCTTT.

V and J are TRBV5-1 and TRBJ2-1, with a weak D call TRBD1 (6 bases). This CDR3 is built from 15 residues. Per germline, CDR1 SGHRS and CDR2 YFSETQ. Trimming pared 4 bases from V and 5 bases from J, leaving 16 bases between. Written as DNA, the CDR3 is TGCGCCAGCAGCCCAGACAGGAATCAGAACAATGAGCAGTTCTTC. This encodes CASSPDRNQNNEQFF.

Only a few counts were recorded for this clone. The sample holds other DNA sequences that translate to the same CDR3. V is TRBV9 and J is TRBJ1-1; D is unresolved. Germline V gene data show CDR1 as SGDLS and CDR2 as YYNGEE. V lost 3 bases and J lost 1, with 7 bases in between. The CDR3 covers 13 residues. CDR3 nucleotide sequence: TGTGCCAGCAGCGCCCGGGGGAACACTGAAGCTTTCTTT. It specifies CASSARGNTEAFF.

The rearrangement links TRBV14 to TRBJ2-1; 9 bases are shared with TRBD2. The CDR3 loop spans 16 amino acids. Germline lookup yields CDR1 SGHDN and CDR2 FVKESK. With V trimmed by 5 bases and J by 4 bases, 9 bases remained unmatched. CDR3 sequence (DNA): TGTGCCAGCAGCGAGAGCAAGGGACTAGCATACAATGAGCAGTTCTTC. Its protein product is CASSESKGLAYNEQFF. The complete variable domain, with remaining parts taken from reference TRBV14 and TRBJ2-1, reads EAGVTQFPSHSVIEKGQTVTLRCDPISGHDNLYWYRRVMGKEIKFLLHFVKESKQDESGMPNNRFLAERTGGTYSTLKVQPAELEDSGVYFCASSESKGLAYNEQFFGPGTRLTVL.

This sequence joins TRBV7-2 and TRBJ1-1; 8 bases match TRBD1. This CDR3 spans 15 amino acids. The germline gives CDR1 SGHTA, CDR2 FQGNSA. With 4 bases clipped from V and 5 bases from J, the junction kept 9 bases outside the gene matches. CDR3 amino acids: CASSSLDRGITEAFF. The DNA for the CDR3 is TGTGCCAGCAGCTCTCTCGACAGGGGTATTACTGAAGCTTTCTTT. The full variable domain, rest sourced from reference TRBV7-2 and TRBJ1-1, is GAGVSQSPSNKVTEKGKDVELRCDPISGHTALYWYRQSLGQGLEFLIYFQGNSAPDKSGLPSDRFSAERTGGSVSTLTIQRTQQEDSAVYLCASSSLDRGITEAFFGQGTRLTVV.

The rearrangement links TRBV2 to TRBJ1-2; D uncertain. V was clipped by 4 bases and J by 3 bases, with 12 bases between them. In germline, CDR1 is SNHLY, CDR2 FYNNEI. The CDR3 contains 14 residues. CDR3 DNA: TGTGCCAGCAGTGCCAGGTTTTTGGACTATGGCTACACCTTC. Its translation is CASSARFLDYGYTF.

V is TRBV28 and J is TRBJ2-2, with D unclear. Trimming pared 0 bases from V and 4 bases from J, leaving 3 bases between. Germline V gene data show CDR1 as MDHEN and CDR2 as SYDVKM. The CDR3 has 13 residues. The CDR3 DNA reads TGTGCCAGCAGTTTATGGCGCACCGGGGAGCTGTTTTTT. It encodes CASSLWRTGELFF.

This clone was seen a handful of times. The chain employs TRBV5-5 and TRBJ2-3, with D unclear. The CDR3 length is 13 residues. Germline loops: CDR1 SGHKS, CDR2 YYEKEE (reference sequence). The ends were cut back, 2 bases at V and 3 bases at J, with 7 bases in the middle. CDR3: CASSFLATDTQYF. For the CDR3, the DNA is TGTGCCAGCAGCTTTCTCGCGACAGATACGCAGTATTTT.

This clone was detected only a few times. V gene TRBV7-3 combines with J gene TRBJ2-1, with TRBD1 as a possible D gene (6 bases). V was trimmed by 5 bases and J by 7 bases, leaving 18 bases between them. Looked up from germline, CDR1 is SGHTA and CDR2 is FQGTGA. The CDR3 is 15 amino acids. The CDR3 is CASSVGGLLQNEQFF. The CDR3 region has the DNA TGTGCCAGCAGCGTAGGGGGTTTGCTACAGAATGAGCAGTTCTTC.

V gene TRBV5-4 combines with J gene TRBJ2-2; D is undetermined. The CDR3 sequence is 14 residues long. V was shortened by 3 bases and J by 2 bases, with 8 bases between the two germline ends. CDR1 and CDR2 (germline): SGHNT, YYREEE (reference sequence). CDR3 protein: CASSSPVNTGELFF. CDR3 nucleotide sequence: TGTGCCAGCAGCTCGCCGGTAAACACCGGGGAGCTGTTTTTT. The full variable domain, rest sourced from reference TRBV5-4 and TRBJ2-2, is ETGVTQSPTHLIKTRGQQVTLRCSSQSGHNTVSWYQQALGQGPQFIFQYYREEENGRGNFPPRFSGLQFPNYSSELNVNALELDDSALYLCASSSPVNTGELFFGEGSRLTVL.

The chain combines TRBV7-9 with TRBJ1-2; D unclear. Germline CDR1 SEHNR, CDR2 FQNEAQ (reference sequence). V lost 0 bases, J lost 7 bases, and 6 bases lay in between. The CDR3 consists of 12 residues. DNA for the CDR3: TGTGCCAGCAGCTTAGCTGCCGGTGGCTACACCTTC. This encodes CASSLAAGGYTF.

This rearrangement joins TRBV7-6 to TRBJ2-1; D is possibly TRBD1 or TRBD2 (5 bases each). Germline-derived CDR1 and CDR2 are SGHVS and FNYEAQ. V lost 7 bases and J lost 9, with 16 bases in between. The length of the CDR3 is 13 residues. For the CDR3, the DNA is TGTGCCAGCACCCCCAGTTTGGGGACTGAGCAGTTCTTC. Its protein is CASTPSLGTEQFF. Full variable domain (missing parts from reference TRBV7-6 and TRBJ2-1): GAGVSQSPRYKVTKRGQDVALRCDPISGHVSLYWYRQALGQGPEFLTYFNYEAQQDKSGLPNDRFSAERPEGSISTLTIQRTEQRDSAMYRCASTPSLGTEQFFGPGTRLTVL.

This clone was observed a few times. The rearrangement uses TRBV10-3 and TRBJ2-7; tentatively, D is TRBD1 (5 bases). The germline V gene has CDR1 ENHRY and CDR2 SYGVKD. Trimming cost V 0 bases and J 7 bases, with 16 bases left between them. There are 15 residues in the CDR3. CDR3 in amino acids: CAISESGLSRGEQYF. The CDR3 nucleotides are TGTGCCATCAGTGAGTCGGGGCTATCAAGGGGAGAGCAGTACTTC.

The V gene is TRBV5-1, the J gene TRBJ2-1; 7 bases fit TRBD2. This CDR3 spans 14 amino acids. The V gene end was trimmed by 6 bases and the J gene end by 5 bases; junction bases not matched to a gene: 8. Germline CDR1 SGHRS, CDR2 YFSETQ. CDR3 loop: CASTNIAGDNEQFF. The CDR3 nucleotides read TGCGCCAGCACAAATATAGCGGGCGACAATGAGCAGTTCTTC. Based on the CDR3 plus reference TRBV5-1 and TRBJ2-1, the full variable domain is KAGVTQTPRYLIKTRGQQVTLSCSPISGHRSVSWYQQTPGQGLQFLFEYFSETQRNKGNFPGRFSGRQFSNSRSEMNVSTLELGDSALYLCASTNIAGDNEQFFGPGTRLTVL.

The V and J genes are TRBV6-4 and TRBJ2-1, with 11 bases identical to TRBD2. The length of the CDR3 is 14 residues. The V gene end was trimmed by 8 bases and the J gene end by 5 bases; junction bases not matched to a gene: 5. CDR1 is MRHNA and CDR2 is SNTAGT in the germline V gene. CDR3: CASRRLAGNNEQFF. CDR3 nucleotides: TGTGCCAGCCGGCGACTAGCGGGGAACAATGAGCAGTTCTTC.

The chain joins TRBV7-9 to TRBJ2-7, with D perhaps being TRBD1 or TRBD2 (5 bases each). The better agreement between TRBJ2-1 and the DNA end casts doubt on the J call. Germline V gene data show CDR1 as SEHNR and CDR2 as FQNEAQ (reference sequence). The CDR3 runs to 11 residues. CDR3 sequence: CASSGEGEQFF. CDR3 nucleotides: TGTGCCAGCAGTGGCGAGGGGGAGCAGTTCTTC.